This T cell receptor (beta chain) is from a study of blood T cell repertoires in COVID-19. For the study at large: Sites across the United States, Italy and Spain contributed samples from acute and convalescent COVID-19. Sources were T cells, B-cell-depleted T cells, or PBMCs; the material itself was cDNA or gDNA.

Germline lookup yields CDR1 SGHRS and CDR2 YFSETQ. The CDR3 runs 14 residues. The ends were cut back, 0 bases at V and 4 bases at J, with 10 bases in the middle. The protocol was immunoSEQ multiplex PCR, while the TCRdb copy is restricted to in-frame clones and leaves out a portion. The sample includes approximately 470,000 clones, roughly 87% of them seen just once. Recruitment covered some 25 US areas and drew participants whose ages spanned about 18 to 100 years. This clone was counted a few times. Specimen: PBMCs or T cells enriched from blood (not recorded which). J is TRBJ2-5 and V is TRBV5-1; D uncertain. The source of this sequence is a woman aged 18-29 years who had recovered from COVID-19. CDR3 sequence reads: CASSLGESVETQYF. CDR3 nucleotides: TGCGCCAGCAGCTTGGGAGAAAGTGTAGAGACCCAGTACTTC. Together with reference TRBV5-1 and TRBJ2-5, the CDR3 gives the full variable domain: KAGVTQTPRYLIKTRGQQVTLSCSPISGHRSVSWYQQTPGQGLQFLFEYFSETQRNKGNFPGRFSGRQFSNSRSEMNVSTLELGDSALYLCASSLGESVETQYFGPGTRLLVL.